One sample yielded the 15 T cell receptor beta chains listed below, sequenced in a study of shared T cell receptors in the human thymus. Using immunoSEQ multiplex PCR, the repertoire was profiled, and TCRdb retains in-frame clones only, with some absent. The sample records about 710,000 clones, about 90% being singletons. These same records also appear under a second study, on human thymus T cells.

The sample comprised thymocytes. Every receptor here comes from a boy less than two years old with a congenital heart defect.

The genes are TRBV18 and TRBJ2-2; TRBD2 matches at 7 bases. This CDR3 contains 17 residues. Germline assignment: CDR1 KGHSH and CDR2 LQKENI. V was pared by 0 bases and J by 0 bases, with 4 bases of the junction left unmatched. The CDR3 spells CASSPPREGSNTGELFF. In nucleotides, the CDR3 is TGTGCCAGCTCACCACCGAGGGAGGGATCGAACACCGGGGAGCTGTTTTTT.

This clone appeared once. CDR3 nucleotides: TGTGCCAGCAGCCCACTAGGGGGAGACACTGAAGCTTTCTTT. Amino acids: CASSPLGGDTEAFF. V and J are TRBV6-5 and TRBJ1-1, with TRBD1 as a possible D gene (6 bases). This CDR3 region has 14 residues. V lost 6 bases and J 3 bases, leaving 14 bases between the germline ends. Germline V lookup: CDR1 MNHEY, CDR2 SVGAGI.

The chain is built from TRBV4-1 and TRBJ1-2; D is perhaps TRBD1 (6 bases). Germline CDR1 MGHRA, CDR2 YSYEKL. The CDR3 extends over 17 amino acids. The germline V and J ends were trimmed by 3 bases and 3 bases, with 20 bases remaining between them. The chain's CDR3 is CASSHYPTGMKDYGYTF. The CDR3 nucleotides are TGCGCCAGCAGCCACTACCCTACAGGGATGAAGGACTATGGCTACACCTTC.

This chain connects TRBV7-9 to TRBJ1-1; the D gene is possibly TRBD1 (6 bases). The germline CDR1 and CDR2 sequences are SEHNR and FQNEAQ (reference sequence). V was clipped by 4 bases and J by 2 bases, with 23 bases between them. This CDR3 has 18 amino acids. Here the CDR3 reads CASSSVTGRTGVNTEAFF. As DNA, the CDR3 is TGTGCCAGCAGCTCGGTAACAGGGCGGACTGGAGTAAACACTGAAGCTTTCTTT.

The V call is TRBV4-3, the J call TRBJ2-1; weak D call: TRBD2 (5 bases). V was trimmed by 0 bases and J by 0 bases, leaving 18 bases between them. The CDR3 extends over 19 amino acids. CDR1 and CDR2 from the germline V gene are LGHNA and YSLEER. The CDR3 DNA reads TGCGCCAGCAGCCAAGATAACGTTCGGCGGGTAAGCTCCTACAATGAGCAGTTCTTC. It translates to CASSQDNVRRVSSYNEQFF.

This chain links TRBV27 with TRBJ1-5, with D unresolved. CDR3 length equals 15 residues. Trimming removed 6 bases from V and 5 bases from J, with 17 bases in between. The germline gives CDR1 MNHEY, CDR2 SMNVEV (reference sequence). Written as DNA, the CDR3 is TGTGCCAGCAGCCCGAACGTGCAGTCTGATCAGCCCCAGCATTTT. Protein: CASSPNVQSDQPQHF.

The chain links TRBV6-1 to TRBJ1-1, with D maybe TRBD1 (5 bases). V was trimmed by 2 bases and J by 3 bases, leaving 10 bases between them. Germline V gene data show CDR1 as MNHNS and CDR2 as SASEGT. The length of the CDR3 is 14 residues. CDR3 residues: CASSESGGDTEAFF. The CDR3 DNA is TGTGCCAGCAGTGAATCCGGAGGGGACACTGAAGCTTTCTTT.

The J gene is TRBJ2-5, the V gene TRBV4-3; perhaps TRBD2 as D (6 bases). Germline V gene sequence: CDR1 LGHNA, CDR2 YSLEER. Trimming took off 0 bases at V and 5 bases at J, with 13 bases between the two ends. The CDR3 spans 15 residues. The CDR3 nucleotides are TGCGCCAGCAGCCAAGACCGAGGGACTGCCGAGACCCAGTACTTC. Translated, it gives CASSQDRGTAETQYF.

This chain connects TRBV30 to TRBJ2-1; TRBD1 might be the D (5 bases). The V end was cut by 3 bases, the J end by 12 bases, with 15 bases between. The V gene's germline CDR1 is GTSNPN and CDR2 SVGIG (reference sequence). This CDR3 contains 12 residues. The CDR3 protein is CAWSTDTKAQFF. The DNA for the CDR3 is TGTGCCTGGAGCACGGACACGAAGGCGCAGTTCTTC.

The chain recombines TRBV10-1 with TRBJ2-1; 16 bases align to TRBD2. Germline V gene sequence: CDR1 WNHNN, CDR2 SYGVQD (reference sequence). J was trimmed by 11 bases and V by 3 bases; bases with no gene match: 10. This CDR3 has 17 amino acids. CDR3 residues: CASSDPPGLAGGGQQFF. The CDR3, as DNA: TGCGCCAGCAGTGACCCACCGGGACTAGCGGGAGGGGGCCAGCAGTTCTTC.

The chain is built from TRBV27 and TRBJ2-3, with 10 nucleotides matching TRBD2. The CDR3 loop spans 16 amino acids. J was trimmed by 6 bases and V by 6 bases; bases with no gene match: 12. Germline V gene sequence: CDR1 MNHEY, CDR2 SMNVEV (reference sequence). The CDR3 spells CASRVVKRGGVDTQYF. DNA for the CDR3: TGTGCCAGCAGGGTTGTCAAGCGGGGGGGGGTTGATACGCAGTATTTT.

With regard to this clone: At one boundary the junction diverges from the germline segment, which might be a read error. This chain links TRBV19 with TRBJ1-2, with TRBD1 matching over 8 bases. This CDR3 comprises 15 residues. Germline V gives CDR1 LNHDA, CDR2 SQIVND (reference sequence). CDR3: CASSVDRGRLYGYTF. The CDR3 region has the DNA TGTGCCAGTAGTGTAGACAGGGGCCGCCTCTATGGCTACACCTTC.

This chain connects TRBV28 to TRBJ1-1; TRBD1 aligns across 9 bases. The CDR3 is 15 residues long. CDR1 is MDHEN, CDR2 SYDVKM, per germline. J was trimmed by 4 bases and V by 5 bases; bases with no gene match: 8. CDR3 DNA: TGTGCCAGCAGTCCACGGACAGGGGCGGGCACTGAAGCTTTCTTT. This translates into CASSPRTGAGTEAFF.

The rearrangement joins TRBV7-6 to TRBJ2-1; 8 bases are shared with TRBD2. Germline V gene lookup returns CDR1 SGHVS and CDR2 FNYEAQ. The CDR3 spans 15 residues. Trimming removed 5 bases from V and 7 bases from J; junction bases left unmatched: 10. DNA for the CDR3: TGTGCCAGCAGCCCCTCGGGAGGGGGGGCTAATGAGCAGTTCTTC. The encoded protein is CASSPSGGGANEQFF.

CDR3 DNA: TGTGCCAGCAGCTCAGGGGGGACTAGCGGTAAAGAGACCCAGTACTTC. Its protein is CASSSGGTSGKETQYF. V and J are TRBV11-3 and TRBJ2-5; TRBD2 matches at 11 bases. Looked up from germline, CDR1 is SGHNT and CDR2 is YENEEA. Losses at the gene ends were 4 bases for V and 3 bases for J; bases not matched to a gene: 7. The CDR3 totals 16 residues. The whole variable domain, filled in from reference TRBV11-3 and TRBJ2-5, reads EAGVVQSPRYKIIEKKQPVAFWCNPISGHNTLYWYLQNLGQGPELLIRYENEEAVDDSQLPKDRFSAERLKGVDSTLKIQPAELGDSAVYLCASSSGGTSGKETQYFGPGTRLLVL.